A single sample is the source of the 21 T cell receptor beta chains below, sequenced in a study of blood T cell repertoires in COVID-19. Sequencing was performed with immunoSEQ multiplex PCR; in TCRdb, only in-frame clones are kept and a portion is missing. The sample holds 300,000 to 450,000 clones; about 88% are singletons and the top ten take approximately 0.99%. Sequenced sample: PBMCs or T cells enriched from blood (not recorded which). The receptor source for this set is a woman aged 25 to 39 who had recovered from COVID-19.

This chain joins TRBV5-1 and TRBJ2-5; possibly TRBD2 for D (6 bases). In germline, CDR1 is SGHRS, CDR2 YFSETQ. The V gene lost 0 bases and the J gene lost 3 bases, with 18 bases spanning the gap. The CDR3 is 17 amino acids. The CDR3 here is CASSLGATSSGEETQYF. In DNA, the CDR3 is TGCGCCAGCAGCTTGGGGGCCACTAGCTCGGGGGAAGAGACCCAGTACTTC.

V and J are TRBV7-9 and TRBJ2-1; 10 bases fit TRBD2. The germline V gene encodes CDR1 SEHNR and CDR2 FQNEAQ (reference sequence). The length of the CDR3 is 17 residues. Unmatched junction bases numbered 7, after V lost 5 bases and J lost 0 bases. The CDR3 DNA is TGTGCCAGCAGCATTACTAGCGGGGTTAGCTCCTACAATGAGCAGTTCTTC. Translated: CASSITSGVSSYNEQFF.

The chain links TRBV18 to TRBJ2-3, with 8 nucleotides matching TRBD1. Germline CDR1 is KGHSH and CDR2 is LQKENI. There are 17 residues in the CDR3. The junction had 11 bases not matched to a gene; V was cut back by 2 bases and J by 4 bases. The CDR3 here is CASSPKGGQGSPDTQYF. For the CDR3, the DNA is TGTGCCAGCTCACCAAAAGGAGGACAGGGCTCCCCAGATACGCAGTATTTT.

This chain uses TRBV12-3 or TRBV12-4 with TRBJ2-7, with D perhaps TRBD1 (6 bases). V was cut by 7 bases and J by 7 bases, with 17 bases left in between. The length of the CDR3 is 13 residues. The CDR3 protein is CASTLGAVREQYF. In nucleotides, the CDR3 is TGTGCCAGCACCTTGGGGGCGGTGAGGGAGCAGTACTTC.

CDR3: CASSFRTGGTEAFF. In nucleotides, the CDR3 is TGTGCCAGCAGCTTTCGGACAGGGGGCACTGAAGCTTTCTTT. V and J are TRBV5-8 and TRBJ1-1; TRBD1 matches 10 bases. V dropped 2 bases and J dropped 4; count of bases not matched to a gene: 2. This CDR3 contains 14 residues. Germline CDR1 and CDR2: SGHTS and YDEGEE.

The V call is TRBV6-2 or TRBV6-3, the J call TRBJ2-7; 7 bases match TRBD1. The germline V gene has CDR1 MNHEY and CDR2 SVGEGT. The CDR3 is 14 amino acids. J lost 5 bases, V lost 5 bases, and 9 bases had no gene match. CDR3 sequence reads: CASSSHRTGDEQYF. CDR3 coding DNA: TGTGCCAGCAGTAGTCATAGGACAGGCGACGAGCAGTACTTC.

J is TRBJ1-1 and V is TRBV19; D might be TRBD1 (6 bases). Germline V gives CDR1 LNHDA, CDR2 SQIVND (reference sequence). V was cut by 1 base and J by 5 bases, with 8 bases left in between. The CDR3 loop spans 13 amino acids. CDR3 bases: TGTGCCAGTAGTATAGGAGGACAGACTGAAGCTTTCTTT. It yields the protein CASSIGGQTEAFF.

The chain has TRBV30 and TRBJ1-6, with 8 bases fitting TRBD1. Germline assignment: CDR1 GTSNPN and CDR2 SVGIG (reference sequence). J lost 16 bases, V lost 1 base, and 12 bases had no gene match. The CDR3 runs 14 residues. CDR3: CAWSGSRDRPALHF. The DNA for the CDR3 is TGTGCCTGGAGTGGTAGCCGGGACAGGCCAGCTCTCCACTTT.

For the CDR3, the DNA is TGTGCCAGCAGCGTAAGGAGGGATGGCTACACCTTC. Its translation: CASSVRRDGYTF. The rearrangement uses TRBV9 and TRBJ1-2; D is uncertain. CDR3 length equals 12 residues. V was trimmed by 1 base and J by 6 bases, leaving 7 bases between them. Germline V lookup: CDR1 SGDLS, CDR2 YYNGEE. The whole variable domain, filled in from reference TRBV9 and TRBJ1-2, reads DSGVTQTPKHLITATGQRVTLRCSPRSGDLSVYWYQQSLDQGLQFLIQYYNGEERAKGNILERFSAQQFPDLHSELNLSSLELGDSALYFCASSVRRDGYTFGSGTRLTVV.

The rearrangement joins TRBV4-1 to TRBJ2-2; D ambiguous. The length of the CDR3 is 15 residues. Germline loops: CDR1 MGHRA, CDR2 YSYEKL. V dropped 0 bases and J dropped 1 base, with 6 bases sitting between them. The DNA of the CDR3 is TGCGCCAGCAGCCAAGATTTCGGGAACACCGGGGAGCTGTTTTTT. Translated, it gives CASSQDFGNTGELFF.

The chain is built from TRBV4-3 and TRBJ1-6; D is ambiguous. The V and J ends lost 1 base and 7 bases respectively, with 11 bases between them. The CDR3 is 15 amino acids. Germline CDR1 LGHNA, CDR2 YSLEER. The CDR3 coding sequence is TGCGCCAGCAGCCAAGTGGAGGGAATGAATTCACCCCTCCACTTT. Its protein product is CASSQVEGMNSPLHF.

The chain combines TRBV19 with TRBJ2-7; TRBD1 aligns across 8 bases. Germline trimming cut 6 bases from V and 0 bases from J; bases unmatched to any gene: 4. The CDR3 loop spans 14 amino acids. Germline loops: CDR1 LNHDA, CDR2 SQIVND (reference sequence). CDR3 residues: CASRITGGSYEQYF. CDR3 nucleotides: TGTGCCAGTAGGATTACAGGGGGCTCCTACGAGCAGTACTTC.

The chain uses TRBV29-1 and TRBJ2-5, with D possibly TRBD2 on 6 matching bases. Germline lookup yields CDR1 SQVTM and CDR2 ANQGSEA. The CDR3 loop spans 13 amino acids. V was cut by 6 bases and J by 5 bases, with 16 bases left in between. DNA of the CDR3: TGCAGCGTCGCCCCTGGAGGGTCGGAGACCCAGTACTTC. It encodes CSVAPGGSETQYF. The entire variable domain, with the rest obtained from reference TRBV29-1 and TRBJ2-5, is as follows: SAVISQKPSRDICQRGTSLTIQCQVDSQVTMMFWYRQQPGQSLTLIATANQGSEATYESGFVIDKFPISRPNLTFSTLTVSNMSPEDSSIYLCSVAPGGSETQYFGPGTRLLVL.

The chain carries TRBV6-5 and TRBJ1-2, with TRBD1 identical over 7 bases. Germline lookup yields CDR1 MNHEY and CDR2 SVGAGI. This CDR3 region has 14 residues. J was trimmed by 0 bases and V by 7 bases; bases with no gene match: 5. CDR3 protein: CASTGQAPNYGYTF. The CDR3 DNA sequence: TGTGCCAGCACCGGACAGGCCCCTAACTATGGCTACACCTTC.

The chain employs TRBV7-6 and TRBJ2-2, with D possibly being TRBD1 (6 bases). The CDR3 loop spans 14 amino acids. V lost 3 bases and J 6 bases, leaving 11 bases between the germline ends. Germline V gene sequence: CDR1 SGHVS, CDR2 FNYEAQ. CDR3 coding DNA: TGTGCCAGCAGCTTTTCCAGGGGCTCCGGGGAGCTGTTTTTT. It specifies CASSFSRGSGELFF. Combining the CDR3 with reference TRBV7-6 and TRBJ2-2 gives the whole variable domain GAGVSQSPRYKVTKRGQDVALRCDPISGHVSLYWYRQALGQGPEFLTYFNYEAQQDKSGLPNDRFSAERPEGSISTLTIQRTEQRDSAMYRCASSFSRGSGELFFGEGSRLTVL.

The chain is built from TRBV6-5 and TRBJ2-1; D unresolved. V gave up 4 bases and J gave up 1 base, with 5 bases separating them. The CDR3 runs to 13 residues. Germline values: CDR1 MNHEY, CDR2 SVGAGI. The CDR3 region has the DNA TGTGCCAGCAGTTTTACTTCCTACAATGAGCAGTTCTTC. It codes for CASSFTSYNEQFF.

The chain combines TRBV12-3 or TRBV12-4 with TRBJ1-1; D might be TRBD1 (5 bases). The CDR3 is 12 amino acids. Trimming pared 7 bases from V and 4 bases from J, leaving 10 bases between. The CDR3 protein is CASTGEFTEAFF. CDR3 coding DNA: TGTGCCAGCACGGGGGAATTCACTGAAGCTTTCTTT.

This clone has only one observation. The genes are TRBV27 and TRBJ1-1; D possibly corresponds to TRBD1 (5 bases). This CDR3 spans 15 amino acids. V was pared by 2 bases and J by 4 bases, with 14 bases between. CDR1 is MNHEY and CDR2 is SMNVEV in the germline V gene (reference sequence). CDR3 DNA: TGTGCCAGCAGTTTAGAAAAGGGGAAGAGCACTGAAGCTTTCTTT. It yields the protein CASSLEKGKSTEAFF.

The chain recombines TRBV2 with TRBJ2-7; D gene uncertain. Germline V gene sequence: CDR1 SNHLY, CDR2 FYNNEI. The CDR3 spans 15 residues. Trimming removed 7 bases from V and 1 base from J, with 17 bases in between. The CDR3 DNA sequence: TGTGCCAGCACCAAAGAAATGGAACAGTCCTACGAGCAGTACTTC. It translates to CASTKEMEQSYEQYF.

The genes are TRBV19 and TRBJ2-5; D ambiguous. CDR3 length: 15 amino acids. Looked up from germline, CDR1 is LNHDA and CDR2 is SQIVND (reference sequence). V lost 2 bases and J lost 2, with 12 bases in between. The CDR3 DNA reads as TGTGCCAGTAGTATATCGCCGACTGAACAAGAGACCCAGTACTTC. Translated: CASSISPTEQETQYF.

This clone has more than one count but fewer than ten. This chain links TRBV12-1 with TRBJ1-2; TRBD1 reflects the table's D call only, with no check against the DNA. TRBV12-1 is a documented pseudogene. CDR3 size: 17 residues. CDR3 DNA: TGTGCCAGCAGCTTTGCAAGCCGGGACAGGGGGCGAGGTGGCTACACCTTC. Residues: CASSFASRDRGRGGYTF.